These 8 T cell receptor beta chains were sequenced from one sample in a study of cytomegalovirus exposure and HLA in healthy donors. Researchers ran the PCR with 60 Vbeta and 13 Jbeta primers. The protocol was immunoSEQ multiplex PCR, while the TCRdb copy is restricted to in-frame clones and leaves out a portion. The table records around 100,000 clones, roughly four fifths of them present only once. Input material: PBMCs. These receptors originate from a female donor in good health and CMV-seropositive.

This chain uses TRBV2 with TRBJ2-3, with a tentative D call TRBD2 (5 bases). The V end lost 7 bases, the J end lost 0 bases, and 8 bases lay between the germline ends. The CDR3 contains 13 residues. Germline loops: CDR1 SNHLY, CDR2 FYNNEI. The CDR3 loop reads CASKDSSTDTQYF. The CDR3 region has the DNA TGTGCCAGCAAGGACTCTAGCACAGATACGCAGTATTTT.

The CDR3 nucleotides are TGTGCCAGGGGGGACAGAACTAATGAAAAACTGTTTTTT. It is translated as CARGDRTNEKLFF. The V call is TRBV2, the J call TRBJ1-4, with 7 bases fitting TRBD1. The ends lost 9 bases at V and 1 base at J; junction bases unmatched: 2. This CDR3 spans 13 amino acids. Germline V lookup: CDR1 SNHLY, CDR2 FYNNEI.

This rearrangement joins TRBV6-4 to TRBJ1-5; D may be TRBD1 (5 bases). Germline values: CDR1 MRHNA, CDR2 SNTAGT. This CDR3 has 17 residues. Trimming pared 5 bases from V and 5 bases from J, leaving 22 bases between. CDR3 DNA sequence: TGTGCCAGCAGTACCCTACTGGTGTCGCGGGGGGATCAGCCCCAGCATTTT. This codes for CASSTLLVSRGDQPQHF.

The genes are TRBV6-1 and TRBJ2-4; TRBD1 matches at 9 bases. V lost 6 bases and J lost 7; bases outside the gene matches: 7. This CDR3 spans 14 amino acids. Germline V CDR1 and CDR2: MNHNS, SASEGT. This CDR3 reads CASSGDRAGNIQYF. DNA for the CDR3: TGTGCCAGCAGCGGGGACAGGGCCGGGAACATTCAGTACTTC.

The gene calls are TRBV19 and TRBJ2-7, with 10 positions matching TRBD1. CDR1 and CDR2 from the germline V gene are LNHDA and SQIVND (reference sequence). CDR3 length equals 15 residues. V was clipped by 6 bases and J by 2 bases; unmatched bases: 7. For the CDR3, the DNA is TGTGCCAGTAGCACAGCCGGGACAGGGGCCTACGAGCAGTACTTC. It translates to CASSTAGTGAYEQYF.

This chain links TRBV7-9 with TRBJ2-1, with 14 bases lining up with TRBD2. V lost 5 bases to trimming and J lost 8 bases; unmatched junction nucleotides: 8. The CDR3 runs 16 residues. CDR1 is SEHNR, CDR2 FQNEAQ, per germline (reference sequence). CDR3 sequence reads: CASSIPTSGRDDEQFF. CDR3 nucleotides: TGTGCCAGCAGCATACCGACTAGCGGGAGGGACGATGAGCAGTTCTTC.

This rearrangement joins TRBV5-4 to TRBJ2-7; TRBD1 might be the D (6 bases). With 3 bases removed from V and 2 bases from J, the gap between germline ends came to 12 bases. Germline V gene sequence: CDR1 SGHNT, CDR2 YYREEE (reference sequence). CDR3 length: 14 amino acids. The CDR3: CASSSDRPTYEQYF. DNA of the CDR3: TGTGCCAGCAGCTCCGACAGGCCCACCTACGAGCAGTACTTC.

This rearrangement joins TRBV7-8 to TRBJ1-1; TRBD1 matches 8 bases. This CDR3 contains 13 residues. Germline V lookup: CDR1 SGHVS, CDR2 FQNEAQ. V shed 5 bases and J 11 bases; nucleotides not matched to a gene: 10. For the CDR3, the DNA is TGTGCCAGCAGCCCATGGGGACAGGCCGCCGCTTTCTTT. As protein: CASSPWGQAAAFF.